The clone carrying this T cell receptor (beta chain) has ten or more counts. The CDR3 is 18 residues long. Per the germline V gene, CDR1 is ENHRY and CDR2 is SYGVKD. V was clipped by 3 bases and J by 6 bases, with 26 bases between them. Researchers amplified the TCR beta CDR3 regions from RNA transcripts. The HTBI primer set was used in a first-round RT-PCR of the TCR CDR3. TCRdb reprocessed the multiplex PCR reads with MiXCR, giving one entry per CDR3 protein. The sample shows approximately 600,000 distinct CDR3 sequences, approximately 13% of them seen only once. The record originates from a study of T cells in Graves' hyperthyroidism and ophthalmopathy. Subjects aged 18 to 65 presented with newly diagnosed hyperthyroidism of less than 2 months' duration. It was at first hyperthyroidism diagnosis, before any ophthalmopathy symptoms, that the blood sample was taken.

The chain has TRBV10-3 and TRBJ1-2; weak D call: TRBD1 (6 bases). Sequencing was done on a sample of blood. The receptor was isolated from a woman aged 30 to 39 with Graves' hyperthyroidism that later progressed to Graves' ophthalmopathy. CDR3 sequence reads: CAISDRGGTGFFSNGYTF. In nucleotides, the CDR3 is TGTGCCATCAGTGACCGAGGCGGAACAGGGTTCTTCTCCAATGGCTACACCTTC.